These 4 T cell receptor beta chains were sequenced from one sample in a study of T cell changes during pregnancy in multiple sclerosis. The assay was immunoSEQ multiplex PCR, and TCRdb's table has in-frame clones only and misses some. Of about 71,000 clones in the sample, around 90% were seen once. The sequencing here drew on peripheral blood, taken in the third trimester of pregnancy. These receptors were obtained from a female donor with multiple sclerosis, enrolled in a pregnancy study.

V and J are TRBV9 and TRBJ1-2; 7 bases map to TRBD1. CDR1 and CDR2 from the germline V gene are SGDLS and YYNGEE. The CDR3 covers 16 residues. Unmatched junction bases numbered 8, after V lost 3 bases and J lost 0 bases. CDR3 sequence reads: CASSEKQGLANYGYTF. CDR3 DNA sequence: TGTGCCAGCAGCGAAAAACAGGGGCTGGCTAACTATGGCTACACCTTC.

The V call is TRBV30, the J call TRBJ1-2; 9 bases are a match to TRBD1. Germline CDR1 is GTSNPN and CDR2 is SVGIG (reference sequence). CDR3 length equals 11 residues. V lost 8 bases to trimming and J lost 7 bases; unmatched junction nucleotides: 5. The CDR3 coding sequence is TGTGCCCAAGAACAGGGGGCTGGCTACACCTTC. Encoded protein: CAQEQGAGYTF.

The V and J genes are TRBV5-4 and TRBJ2-1; D is possibly TRBD2 (5 bases). This CDR3 contains 12 residues. Germline V gives CDR1 SGHNT, CDR2 YYREEE (reference sequence). Trimming removed 2 bases at V and 5 bases at J, with 5 bases between. The CDR3 spells CASSFGDNEQFF. For the CDR3, the DNA is TGTGCCAGCAGCTTCGGGGACAATGAGCAGTTCTTC.

This sequence joins TRBV6-4 and TRBJ2-1; TRBD1 matches 10 bases. The CDR3 contains 15 residues. J lost 6 bases, V lost 7 bases, and 9 bases had no gene match. Germline V gene sequence: CDR1 MRHNA, CDR2 SNTAGT. The CDR3 DNA reads TGTGCCAGCAACGCCGGGACAGGGGAAGTCAATGAGCAGTTCTTC. This sequence encodes CASNAGTGEVNEQFF.